One and the same sample provided the 5 T cell receptor beta chains below, sequenced in a study of blood T cell repertoires in COVID-19. Profiled with immunoSEQ multiplex PCR; TCRdb holds only in-frame clones, not every one. The data contain fewer than 300,000 clones, approximately 84% of them singletons. Sequencing was performed on PBMCs or T cells enriched from blood (not recorded which). All receptors derive from a man aged 18 to 30 who had recovered from COVID-19.

The sample holds one count of this clone. This chain joins TRBV6-1 and TRBJ2-7; tentatively, D is TRBD1 (5 bases). Germline-derived CDR1 and CDR2 are MNHNS and SASEGT. The ends were cut back, 0 bases at V and 4 bases at J, with 13 bases in the middle. This CDR3 region has 15 residues. The chain's CDR3 is CASSEARGLGYEQYF. DNA for the CDR3: TGTGCCAGCAGTGAAGCAAGGGGTTTAGGGTACGAGCAGTACTTC.

Notes on this clone: This sample includes further DNA sequences coding for the same CDR3. The chain joins TRBV7-8 to TRBJ2-2; 7 positions match TRBD2. J gave up 7 bases and V 5 bases, and 4 bases lay outside the gene matches. CDR3 length equals 13 residues. The V gene's germline CDR1 is SGHVS and CDR2 FQNEAQ. The CDR3: CASSPGGIGELFF. In DNA, the CDR3 is TGTGCCAGCAGCCCCGGGGGGATCGGGGAGCTGTTTTTT.

V and J are TRBV11-2 and TRBJ2-7; possibly TRBD2 for D (5 bases). Germline CDR1 is SGHAT and CDR2 is FQNNGV. There are 12 residues in the CDR3. Trimming removed 5 bases at V and 4 bases at J, with 9 bases between. The CDR3 DNA is TGTGCCAGCAGCGCCTCGGGGTACGAGCAGTACTTC. It is translated as CASSASGYEQYF.

The V gene is TRBV13, the J gene TRBJ2-3; no firm D call. This CDR3 region has 14 residues. The germline gives CDR1 PRHDT, CDR2 FYEKMQ (reference sequence). V dropped 1 base and J dropped 1 base, with 6 bases sitting between them. This CDR3 reads CASSLELRTDTQYF. In DNA form, the CDR3 reads TGTGCCAGCAGCTTAGAACTGCGCACAGATACGCAGTATTTT.

J is TRBJ2-7 and V is TRBV4-2; TRBD2 matches at 14 bases. The CDR3 totals 16 residues. Germline trimming cut 4 bases from V and 7 bases from J; bases unmatched to any gene: 9. Germline CDR1 and CDR2: LGHNA and YNFKEQ. CDR3: CASSRGGLAGAEEQYF. In DNA form, the CDR3 reads TGTGCCAGCAGCCGGGGGGGACTAGCGGGAGCAGAGGAGCAGTACTTC.